The 30 T cell receptor beta chains below all came from one sample that was sequenced in a study of blood T cells in healthy people across ages. A second PCR, run for roughly 7 to 12 cycles, used a sample-barcoded 5' primer plus a J-beta primer mix. A single record per CDR3 protein comes from TCRdb applying MiXCR to the 5' RACE reads. The sample has roughly 650,000 distinct CDR3 sequences, 32% seen once. Sequenced input: blood. The receptors stem from an elderly woman in good health.

This chain links TRBV3-1 with TRBJ2-2, with a possible D match to TRBD2 (6 bases). V was pared by 4 bases and J by 4 bases, with 13 bases between. The CDR3 contains 15 residues. From germline, CDR1 is LGHDT and CDR2 YNNKEL (reference sequence). CDR3 residues: CASSLGGQGTGELFF. The CDR3 nucleotides are TGTGCCAGCAGCCTCGGAGGGCAGGGCACCGGGGAGCTGTTTTTT.

This clonotype was counted at least ten times. This rearrangement joins TRBV10-2 to TRBJ2-7; TRBD1 agrees at 12 bases. V lost 8 bases and J lost 9; bases outside the gene matches: 8. CDR1 is WSHSY and CDR2 is SAAADI in the germline V gene. CDR3 length: 13 residues. Here the CDR3 reads CASSGTGGIGQYF. CDR3 DNA: TGCGCCAGCTCCGGGACAGGGGGCATCGGGCAGTACTTC.

The chain couples TRBV5-6 to TRBJ2-5; 11 bases match TRBD1. Losses at the gene ends were 3 bases for V and 4 bases for J; bases not matched to a gene: 17. Germline assignment: CDR1 SGHDT and CDR2 YYEEEE. This CDR3 is 19 amino acids long. CDR3 residues: CASSYWPRPGTGGRETQYF. DNA of the CDR3: TGTGCCAGCAGCTATTGGCCAAGACCCGGGACAGGGGGAAGAGAGACCCAGTACTTC.

As regards this clonotype: This may arise from a read error, as a much more abundant clone is one base away. The chain is built from TRBV29-1 and TRBJ2-1; tentatively, D is TRBD1 (6 bases). Germline V lookup: CDR1 SQVTM, CDR2 ANQGSEA. The CDR3 length is 11 residues. CDR3 protein: CSGARGIRQFF. The CDR3 bases are TGCAGTGGGGCCAGGGGTATTCGGCAGTTCTTC.

The V and J genes are TRBV7-2 and TRBJ2-7, with D perhaps assigned TRBD1 or TRBD2 (5 bases each). Trimming removed 5 bases at V and 2 bases at J, with 10 bases between. This CDR3 is built from 13 residues. Germline V CDR1 and CDR2: SGHTA, FQGNSA. CDR3 sequence (DNA): TGTGCCAGCAGCCCGGGGCGTCCCTACGAGCAGTACTTC. It is translated as CASSPGRPYEQYF.

V gene TRBV7-2 combines with J gene TRBJ2-5; 12 nucleotides align to TRBD2. The CDR3 spans 18 residues. V dropped 1 base and J dropped 11; count of bases not matched to a gene: 17. Germline values: CDR1 SGHTA, CDR2 FQGNSA. The CDR3 DNA reads TGTGCCAGCAGCTTAGGACTAGCGGGGGCATTATCCTTGGGTGAGCAGTACTTC. Translation: CASSLGLAGALSLGEQYF.

V and J are TRBV5-1 and TRBJ2-1; possibly TRBD1 or TRBD2 for D (6 bases each). The CDR3 consists of 18 residues. V lost 3 bases, J lost 7 bases, and 26 bases lay in between. Germline CDR1 SGHRS, CDR2 YFSETQ. The CDR3 reads CASSWGRSSGPLGNEQFF. CDR3 nucleotides: TGCGCCAGCAGCTGGGGGCGGAGCAGCGGGCCCCTAGGGAATGAGCAGTTCTTC. Full variable domain (missing parts from reference TRBV5-1 and TRBJ2-1): KAGVTQTPRYLIKTRGQQVTLSCSPISGHRSVSWYQQTPGQGLQFLFEYFSETQRNKGNFPGRFSGRQFSNSRSEMNVSTLELGDSALYLCASSWGRSSGPLGNEQFFGPGTRLTVL.

This chain links TRBV5-1 with TRBJ1-2, with D uncertain. Germline lookup yields CDR1 SGHRS and CDR2 YFSETQ. The CDR3 loop spans 15 amino acids. V was trimmed by 0 bases and J by 4 bases, leaving 13 bases between them. CDR3 nucleotide sequence: TGCGCCAGCAGCTTGGCCATCGGCGGTTTCTATGGCTACACCTTC. This encodes CASSLAIGGFYGYTF.

This clonotype has only a few counts. The chain recombines TRBV20-1 with TRBJ1-5; D remains ambiguous. V lost 0 bases and J 3 bases, leaving 15 bases between the germline ends. This CDR3 has 16 residues. Germline V gene data show CDR1 as DFQATT and CDR2 as SNEGSKA (reference sequence). CDR3 protein: CSARDLMWGSNQPQHF. CDR3 DNA sequence: TGCAGTGCTAGAGATCTAATGTGGGGATCCAATCAGCCCCAGCATTTT.

The chain couples TRBV7-2 to TRBJ1-1; a weak D match, TRBD1 (6 bases). This CDR3 region has 16 residues. CDR1 and CDR2 from the germline V gene are SGHTA and FQGNSA. Trimming took off 6 bases at V and 3 bases at J, with 20 bases between the two ends. The CDR3 sequence: CASSSQGGAADTEAFF. The CDR3 region has the DNA TGTGCCAGCAGTTCACAGGGCGGGGCGGCGGACACTGAAGCTTTCTTT.

The genes are TRBV12-3 or TRBV12-4 and TRBJ2-4; TRBD2 agrees at 7 bases. V gave up 5 bases and J gave up 1 base; unmatched junction bases: 8. This CDR3 comprises 16 residues. The CDR3 DNA reads as TGTGCCAGCAGTACAGGAGACGGGGGGGCCAAAAACATTCAGTACTTC. It translates to CASSTGDGGAKNIQYF.

This clonotype was observed at least ten times. The chain is built from TRBV25-1 and TRBJ2-1, with unresolved D. The ends were cut back, 2 bases at V and 7 bases at J, with 21 bases in the middle. Germline V gene data show CDR1 as MGHDK and CDR2 as SYGVNS. The CDR3 loop spans 17 amino acids. This chain's CDR3 is CASSEIGVPVLRNEQFF. The CDR3 nucleotides are TGTGCCAGCAGTGAAATTGGGGTACCCGTGCTGAGGAATGAGCAGTTCTTC.

The table lists this clonotype with many counts. This chain connects TRBV4-1 to TRBJ1-6, with D possibly being TRBD1 (6 bases). CDR1 MGHRA and CDR2 YSYEKL come from the germline V gene. V dropped 4 bases and J dropped 5 bases, with 12 bases sitting between them. The CDR3 consists of 15 residues. CDR3 DNA: TGCGCCAGCAGCCGGGACACGGTTAATAATTCACCCCTCCACTTT. Translated: CASSRDTVNNSPLHF.

Comment on this clonotype: A much larger clone differs by one base, so this may be a read error. The chain is built from TRBV20-1 and TRBJ2-1, with 7 bases fitting TRBD1. CDR1 DFQATT and CDR2 SNEGSKA come from the germline V gene (reference sequence). This CDR3 is built from 12 residues. This CDR3 is CSVRVQGYEQFF. The CDR3 DNA reads TGCAGTGTTAGAGTACAGGGGTATGAGCAGTTCTTC.

CDR3 bases: TGTGCCAGCAGTTTATGGGGAGGAGGTAATGAAAAACTGTTTTTT. Protein product: CASSLWGGGNEKLFF. The V gene is TRBV28, the J gene TRBJ1-4; no clear D gene. With 0 bases removed from V and 4 bases from J, the gap between germline ends came to 9 bases. There are 15 residues in the CDR3. The germline V gene encodes CDR1 MDHEN and CDR2 SYDVKM.

This clonotype occurred many times. The genes are TRBV6-5 and TRBJ2-3, with 10 bases fitting TRBD2. Germline trimming cut 4 bases from V and 6 bases from J; bases unmatched to any gene: 7. Germline V lookup: CDR1 MNHEY, CDR2 SVGAGI. This CDR3 has 15 residues. The CDR3 sequence: CASSLSGGATDTQYF. CDR3 nucleotide sequence: TGTGCCAGCAGTTTAAGCGGGGGGGCAACGGATACGCAGTATTTT.

Note on this clonotype: A single base separates this from a much larger clone, so it may be a read error. The genes are TRBV12-3 or TRBV12-4 and TRBJ1-2; D uncertain. The CDR3 is 14 amino acids. Trimming removed 5 bases at V and 5 bases at J, with 15 bases between. This chain's CDR3 is CASSEGKASYGYTF. DNA of the CDR3: TGTGCCAGCAGTGAAGGGAAAGCATCATATGGCTACACCTTC.

In the case of this clonotype: The junction and the germline gene differ at one end; a read error may be behind it. This sequence joins TRBV7-2 and TRBJ2-5; 9 nucleotides match TRBD2. Germline CDR1 reads SGHTA; CDR2 reads FQGNSA. The length of the CDR3 is 16 residues. CDR3 protein: CAGSLAPSGASETQYF. Here the CDR3 DNA reads TGTGCCGGCAGCTTAGCGCCTAGCGGGGCGTCGGAGACCCAGTACTTC.

CDR3 region: CASSLAFEVGYTF. CDR3 sequence (DNA): TGTGCCAGCAGCTTAGCGTTCGAGGTTGGCTACACCTTC. This chain links TRBV7-6 with TRBJ1-2; no firm D call. CDR1 SGHVS and CDR2 FNYEAQ come from the germline V gene. This CDR3 has 13 residues. V lost 0 bases and J 7 bases, leaving 9 bases between the germline ends.

The sample holds a few counts of this clonotype. This may arise from a read error, as a much more abundant clone is one base away. This chain links TRBV20-1 with TRBJ2-5; TRBD2 matches at 8 bases. Germline V gene sequence: CDR1 DFQATT, CDR2 SNEGSKA (reference sequence). V shed 6 bases and J 11 bases; nucleotides not matched to a gene: 17. The CDR3 has 14 residues. The CDR3 DNA sequence: TGCAGTGCGTATCTAGCGGGCCCCTACAATGAGCAGTACTTC. This codes for CSAYLAGPYNEQYF.

This clonotype was seen a few times. A much bigger clone sits one base away, suggesting this may be a read error. This chain joins TRBV20-1 and TRBJ2-3; TRBD2 aligns across 8 bases. Germline trimming cut 8 bases from V and 4 bases from J; bases unmatched to any gene: 5. The CDR3 covers 12 residues. Germline V gene data show CDR1 as DFQATT and CDR2 as SNEGSKA (reference sequence). The CDR3: CSTAGGSDTQYF. The CDR3 DNA is TGCAGTACCGCGGGGGGATCAGATACGCAGTATTTT.

The V gene is TRBV20-1, the J gene TRBJ1-2; D gene unclear. CDR1 is DFQATT, CDR2 SNEGSKA, per germline (reference sequence). Trimming removed 6 bases at V and 0 bases at J, with 11 bases between. The CDR3 is made up of 13 amino acids. This CDR3 is CSARLQTNYGYTF. The CDR3 coding sequence is TGCAGTGCCCGGCTACAAACTAACTATGGCTACACCTTC.

The table lists this clonotype with many counts. The genes are TRBV4-3 and TRBJ2-1, with D perhaps matching TRBD1 (6 bases). The CDR3 is 15 residues long. From germline, CDR1 is LGHNA and CDR2 YSLEER. The germline V and J ends were trimmed by 4 bases and 3 bases, with 13 bases remaining between them. DNA of the CDR3: TGCGCCAGCAGCCCAAAGTGGACAGTCTACAATGAGCAGTTCTTC. Its protein is CASSPKWTVYNEQFF.

On this clonotype itself: Since a much larger clone is just one base distant, this may be a read error. V and J are TRBV7-9 and TRBJ2-5; TRBD1 matches at 12 bases. The length of the CDR3 is 18 residues. Germline V gene lookup returns CDR1 SEHNR and CDR2 FQNEAQ (reference sequence). V lost 5 bases, J lost 11 bases, and 21 bases stayed unmatched. The CDR3 here is CASSDLFGTGGIYNEQYF. The DNA of the CDR3 is TGTGCCAGCAGCGACCTATTCGGGACAGGGGGCATCTACAATGAGCAGTACTTC.

This clonotype was counted ten times or more. The chain carries TRBV24-1 and TRBJ1-2; D not certain. CDR1 KGHDR and CDR2 SFDVKD come from the germline V gene. Trimming stripped 2 bases from V and 6 bases from J, with 3 bases between. This CDR3 contains 11 residues. The CDR3 sequence: CATSDWDGYTF. In DNA form, the CDR3 reads TGTGCCACCAGTGATTGGGATGGCTACACCTTC.

As for this clonotype: Since a much larger clone is just one base distant, this may be a read error. J is TRBJ2-1 and V is TRBV20-1; tentative D call: TRBD2 (5 bases). Germline V gene lookup returns CDR1 DFQATT and CDR2 SNEGSKA (reference sequence). The CDR3 consists of 14 residues. The germline V and J ends were trimmed by 5 bases and 0 bases, with 11 bases remaining between them. The CDR3 reads CSAYAGGSYNEQFF. In nucleotides, the CDR3 is TGCAGTGCTTATGCAGGAGGCTCCTACAATGAGCAGTTCTTC.

The chain carries TRBV5-1 and TRBJ1-1; D possibly corresponds to TRBD1 (6 bases). The germline V gene has CDR1 SGHRS and CDR2 YFSETQ. This CDR3 is built from 14 residues. The V and J ends lost 3 bases and 5 bases respectively, with 14 bases between them. The CDR3 region is CASSYRDKVTEAFF. The CDR3 DNA sequence: TGCGCCAGCAGCTACCGGGACAAAGTAACTGAAGCTTTCTTT.

This clonotype was recorded a few times. V is TRBV10-3 and J is TRBJ1-1; D possibly corresponds to TRBD1 (5 bases). Germline CDR1 is ENHRY and CDR2 is SYGVKD. V was cut by 4 bases and J by 5 bases, with 14 bases left in between. The length of the CDR3 is 14 residues. The DNA of the CDR3 is TGTGCCATCAGTGTTGGAGGGGAAACTACTGAAGCTTTCTTT. This encodes CAISVGGETTEAFF.

In this sample, this clonotype turned up many times. The chain is built from TRBV5-5 and TRBJ2-1; TRBD2 matches at 12 bases. CDR3 length: 19 amino acids. V gave up 2 bases and J gave up 0 bases; unmatched junction bases: 9. Germline-derived CDR1 and CDR2 are SGHKS and YYEKEE (reference sequence). CDR3: CASSFSGTSGLSSYNEQFF. For the CDR3, the DNA is TGTGCCAGCAGCTTTTCCGGGACTAGCGGGTTAAGCTCCTACAATGAGCAGTTCTTC.

To note about this clonotype: A junction end diverges from the germline sequence, so it may reflect a read error. This chain uses TRBV20-1 with TRBJ1-2; D gene ambiguous. Germline V gene lookup returns CDR1 DFQATT and CDR2 SNEGSKA (reference sequence). The CDR3 runs 14 residues. Here the CDR3 DNA reads TGCAGTGCCACCACTCAGGACGGTGGCTATGGCAACACCTTC. It codes for CSATTQDGGYGNTF.